Sequencing of this T cell receptor (beta chain) was carried out in a study of shared clonotypes between healthy human individuals. Study at large: Researchers drew samples from two women and a few men aged 18 to 49.

Every subset had its genomic DNA shared out evenly among several immunoSEQ plates. The protocol was immunoSEQ multiplex PCR, while the TCRdb copy is restricted to in-frame clones and leaves out a portion. The sample includes millions of clones, about 95% seen only once; the top ten take 1.1%. This clone was counted once. Its antigen is undetermined. CD8 cells regarded as naive lacked CD45RO, were positively chosen for CCR7, and omitted terminally differentiated effector memory CD45RA+ cells. Germline CDR1 is WSHSY and CDR2 is SAAADI. Trimming pared 0 bases from V and 12 bases from J, leaving 8 bases between. The CDR3 consists of 12 residues. Study conclusions and caveats: Sorted-subset samples were not fully sequenced, rarefaction indicated.

The rearrangement uses TRBV10-2 and TRBJ1-4; D is unclear. The material sequenced was naive CD8+ T cells sorted from blood. The receptor was isolated from a man between 18 and 35 years old in good health. The CDR3 loop reads CASSESLWELFF. DNA of the CDR3: TGCGCCAGCAGTGAGTCGCTTTGGGAACTGTTTTTT.